These 19 T cell receptor beta chains originate from one sample sequenced in a study of blood T cells in healthy people across ages. The second PCR ran about 6 to 12 cycles with a sample-barcoded 5' primer and J-beta primers. MiXCR was run by TCRdb on the 5' RACE reads, yielding one entry per CDR3 protein. The repertoire holds around 520,000 distinct CDR3 sequences, with about 27% as singletons. This sample was also put to use in a study of T cells of mothers and their children.

Material for sequencing was blood. These receptors all stem from a boy aged 2 to 10 in good health.

The V and J genes are TRBV6-7 and TRBJ2-2; D is ambiguous. TRBV6-7 is annotated as an ORF whose role is uncertain. The CDR3 has 14 amino acids. The V gene lost 6 bases and the J gene lost 10 bases, with 18 bases spanning the gap. The chain's CDR3 is CASSRNHTAEELFF. Here the CDR3 DNA reads TGTGCCAGCAGCCGGAACCATACCGCTGAGGAGCTGTTTTTT.

J is TRBJ2-1 and V is TRBV5-6, with D possibly matching TRBD2 (6 bases). Germline-derived CDR1 and CDR2 are SGHDT and YYEEEE. This CDR3 has 16 amino acids. Trimming left V 0 bases short and J 8 bases short, with 18 bases between. CDR3 sequence (DNA): TGTGCCAGCAGCTTGGTGCTAGCGAAAGCTCTGCATGAGCAGTTCTTC. Its translation: CASSLVLAKALHEQFF. The full variable domain, in which reference TRBV5-6 and TRBJ2-1 provide the parts outside the CDR3, is DAGVTQSPTHLIKTRGQQVTLRCSPKSGHDTVSWYQQALGQGPQFIFQYYEEEERQRGNFPDRFSGHQFPNYSSELNVNALLLGDSALYLCASSLVLAKALHEQFFGPGTRLTVL.

The genes are TRBV19 and TRBJ2-2; no definite D call. CDR1 is LNHDA, CDR2 SQIVND, per germline (reference sequence). The ends were cut back, 2 bases at V and 5 bases at J, with 9 bases in the middle. The length of the CDR3 is 14 residues. The CDR3 nucleotides read TGTGCCAGTAGTATAACCTGGAGTACCGGGGAGCTGTTTTTT. Protein sequence: CASSITWSTGELFF.

The rearrangement links TRBV7-9 to TRBJ2-1; a weak D match, TRBD2 (5 bases). The V and J ends lost 0 bases and 5 bases respectively, with 17 bases between them. This CDR3 contains 17 residues. CDR1 is SEHNR, CDR2 FQNEAQ, per germline (reference sequence). The CDR3 sequence: CASSLAQGIARDNEQFF. The CDR3 region has the DNA TGTGCCAGCAGCTTAGCTCAAGGCATTGCGAGGGACAATGAGCAGTTCTTC.

The chain couples TRBV18 to TRBJ2-3; tentatively, D is TRBD2 (5 bases). Trimming cost V 0 bases and J 7 bases, with 14 bases left between them. The CDR3 has 15 residues. Germline V gene data show CDR1 as KGHSH and CDR2 as LQKENI. The CDR3 loop reads CASSPPFPSPNTQYF. The CDR3 nucleotides read TGTGCCAGCTCACCACCATTCCCTAGCCCAAATACGCAGTATTTT.

The V call is TRBV7-9, the J call TRBJ2-7, with D perhaps assigned TRBD1 or TRBD2 (7 bases each). With 1 base removed from V and 6 bases from J, the gap between germline ends came to 22 bases. Germline V gene lookup returns CDR1 SEHNR and CDR2 FQNEAQ (reference sequence). The CDR3 totals 17 residues. CDR3 sequence: CASSLVQGGAFLAEQYF. The CDR3, as DNA: TGTGCCAGCAGCTTAGTGCAGGGGGGGGCCTTCCTTGCCGAGCAGTACTTC.

The J gene is TRBJ2-1, the V gene TRBV10-2; no firm D call. Germline V gives CDR1 WSHSY, CDR2 SAAADI. Trimming removed 4 bases at V and 0 bases at J, with 13 bases between. The CDR3 is 16 amino acids. In DNA form, the CDR3 reads TGCGCCAGCAGTGGGGAAAGAACCAGCTCCTACAATGAGCAGTTCTTC. This gives the protein CASSGERTSSYNEQFF.

The chain uses TRBV7-9 and TRBJ1-2; D gene ambiguous. This CDR3 contains 15 residues. V lost 0 bases and J lost 5, with 13 bases in between. Germline V gene data show CDR1 as SEHNR and CDR2 as FQNEAQ (reference sequence). The CDR3 is CASSLAVGVGYGYTF. The CDR3 DNA reads as TGTGCCAGCAGCTTAGCGGTTGGGGTCGGGTATGGCTACACCTTC.

There are a few counts of this clonotype. The chain recombines TRBV29-1 with TRBJ1-1, with a weak D call TRBD1 (5 bases). Germline V lookup: CDR1 SQVTM, CDR2 ANQGSEA. The CDR3 totals 12 residues. V lost 4 bases to trimming and J lost 1 base, with 7 bases between them. CDR3: CSVVGENTEAFF. The CDR3 DNA reads as TGCAGCGTTGTAGGGGAGAACACTGAAGCTTTCTTT.

This clonotype was found a few times. Germline and junction disagree at one end, which may indicate a read error. The chain combines TRBV13 with TRBJ2-3, with TRBD2 matching over 8 bases. Germline values: CDR1 PRHDT, CDR2 FYEKMQ (reference sequence). This CDR3 is 16 amino acids long. CDR3 amino acids: CASSLLGGGTGYEQYF. The CDR3 DNA follows: TGTGCCAGCAGCTTGCTCGGCGGGGGGACCGGCTACGAGCAGTACTTT.

This chain joins TRBV21-1 and TRBJ2-7; the table's D call TRBD1 went unverified against the DNA. TRBV21-1 is shown as a pseudogene. The CDR3 covers 16 residues. CDR3 sequence (DNA): TGTGCCAGAAATTCTGAAGGACATCCCAAGCCCTACGAGCAGTACTTC. Its translation: CARNSEGHPKPYEQYF.

The chain links TRBV6-4 to TRBJ2-5, with a tentative D call TRBD2 (6 bases). Near its end, the DNA agrees better with TRBJ2-1, so the J call may be wrong. The germline V gene encodes CDR1 MRHNA and CDR2 SNTAGT. This CDR3 is built from 13 residues. CDR3 coding DNA: TGTGCCAGCAGTGACGGAGGGGTTAGTGAGCAGTTCTTC. Translated: CASSDGGVSEQFF.

This CDR3 is CASSPAPRETQYF. The CDR3 DNA reads TGTGCCAGCTCACCAGCACCTCGAGAGACCCAGTACTTC. The chain recombines TRBV18 with TRBJ2-5; D is undetermined. CDR3 size: 13 residues. Germline assignment: CDR1 KGHSH and CDR2 LQKENI. V was clipped by 2 bases and J by 4 bases, with 8 bases between them.

The V gene is TRBV20-1, the J gene TRBJ2-3, with a possible D match to TRBD2 (6 bases). V lost 2 bases and J lost 1, with 13 bases in between. In germline, CDR1 is DFQATT, CDR2 SNEGSKA (reference sequence). This CDR3 region has 15 residues. The CDR3 bases are TGCAGTGCTAGACCATACGGGGGAGGCACAGATACGCAGTATTTT. Its translation: CSARPYGGGTDTQYF.

A few counts support this clonotype. The rearrangement joins TRBV7-2 to TRBJ2-5; D is ambiguous. The tail of the sequence fits TRBJ2-7 better, so the J call may be wrong. The V gene's germline CDR1 is SGHTA and CDR2 FQGNSA. CDR3 length equals 12 residues. The CDR3 loop reads CASSIGSYEQYF. The DNA for the CDR3 is TGTGCCAGCAGCATAGGCTCCTACGAGCAGTACTTC.

CDR3 protein: CASSPKGTAPYNEQFF. For the CDR3, the DNA is TGTGCCAGCAGCCCCAAAGGCACAGCCCCCTACAATGAGCAGTTCTTC. The V gene is TRBV9, the J gene TRBJ2-1; no firm D call. Germline assignment: CDR1 SGDLS and CDR2 YYNGEE. This CDR3 has 16 amino acids. The germline V and J ends were trimmed by 4 bases and 2 bases, with 16 bases remaining between them.

This chain connects TRBV13 to TRBJ2-3; a possible D gene is TRBD1 (6 bases). The CDR3 is made up of 14 amino acids. V lost 2 bases, J lost 8 bases, and 14 bases lay in between. Germline CDR1 reads PRHDT; CDR2 reads FYEKMQ (reference sequence). CDR3 region: CASSLKGVVGTQYF. The CDR3 nucleotides are TGTGCCAGCAGCTTAAAGGGGGTAGTCGGTACGCAGTATTTT. Looking up the rest from reference TRBV13 and TRBJ2-3 gives the full variable domain: AAGVIQSPRHLIKEKRETATLKCYPIPRHDTVYWYQQGPGQDPQFLISFYEKMQSDKGSIPDRFSAQQFSDYHSELNMSSLELGDSALYFCASSLKGVVGTQYFGPGTRLTVL.

This clonotype was recorded a few times. The V call is TRBV27, the J call TRBJ2-1; TRBD1 aligns across 8 bases. After removal of 10 bases from V and 2 bases from J, the junction contained 7 bases not matched to a gene. The length of the CDR3 is 14 residues. Germline assignment: CDR1 MNHEY and CDR2 SMNVEV (reference sequence). The CDR3 nucleotides read TGTGCCACCCGACGGACAGGGCCCTACAATGAGCAGTTCTTC. This encodes CATRRTGPYNEQFF.

A few counts support this clonotype. V and J are TRBV20-1 and TRBJ2-5, with D uncertain. The CDR3 is made up of 13 amino acids. Germline CDR1 and CDR2: DFQATT and SNEGSKA (reference sequence). Trimming removed 5 bases from V and 2 bases from J, with 12 bases in between. CDR3: CSAHPNNQETQYF. In DNA, the CDR3 is TGCAGTGCTCACCCCAATAATCAAGAGACCCAGTACTTC.